This T cell receptor beta chain was observed in a study of T cells in Graves' hyperthyroidism and ophthalmopathy. The CDR3 regions of TCR beta were amplified from RNA transcripts. TCR CDR3 regions were first amplified by RT-PCR with HTBI primers. TCRdb reprocessed the multiplex PCR reads with MiXCR, giving one entry per CDR3 protein. The repertoire holds around 280,000 distinct CDR3 sequences, with roughly an eighth as singletons. In making diagnoses, clinical symptoms, serum thyroxine and TRAb, thyroid ultrasound and orbital computed tomography were all used. Over 9 ml of fresh peripheral blood supplied the PBMCs. This clonotype was found a few times. Its specificity is unknown. The CDR3 contains 16 residues. The V gene end was trimmed by 6 bases and the J gene end by 2 bases; junction bases not matched to a gene: 12. Germline V gives CDR1 MNHNS, CDR2 SASEGT. Whole-study findings and limits: Most clonotypes expanded in the thyroid (above 0.001) were also present in blood. Ophthalmopathy was identified by the model a median about six months ahead of onset.

The gene calls are TRBV6-1 and TRBJ2-7, with TRBD1 matching 8 bases. Sequencing used blood. The clonotype comes from a woman between 35 and 50 years old with Graves' hyperthyroidism. CDR3 bases: TGTGCCAGCAGAGCCCCGACAGGGGTCGGGGCCTACGAGCAGTACTTC. Translated: CASRAPTGVGAYEQYF.